Listed below are T cell receptor beta chains from one sample, sequenced in a study of cytomegalovirus exposure and HLA in healthy donors. Profiled with immunoSEQ multiplex PCR; TCRdb holds only in-frame clones, not every one. Among under 50,000 clones listed, over 85% were seen once. Source material: PBMCs. These receptors all come from a woman between 18 and 30 years old in good health and CMV-seronegative. Each CDR3 is given with its conserved first and last residue. The D gene is left open where the match is weak. Expanded clones are given a class, and other clones once, few, many or no size at all.

>TRBJ2-3|15|TRBD2|.|TRBV9
TGTGCCAGCAGCGTTGGGCAGGGAGGGACAGATACGCAGTATTTT
CASSVGQGGTDTQYF
>TRBJ2-2|11|.|.|TRBV6-1
TGTGCCAGCGAATCGGCCGGGGAGCTGTTTTTT
CASESAGELFF
>TRBJ2-6|18|TRBD1|.|TRBV28
TGTGCCAGCAGCATTACAGGGGGCCAGGGAACTGGGGCCAACGTCCTGACTTTC
CASSITGGQGTGANVLTF
>TRBJ2-1|13|.|once|TRBV7-7
TGTGCTAGCAGCCCGGAACAGGGTTTCGAGCAGTTCTTC
CASSPEQGFEQFF
>TRBJ2-2|15|TRBD1|.|TRBV7-7
TGTGCTAGCAGCCCGACAGGGGCGAACACCGGGGAGCTGTTTTTT
CASSPTGANTGELFF
>TRBJ2-7|14|TRBD1|.|TRBV6-5
TGTGCCAGCAGTTGGGACAGGTCAACCTACGAGCAGTACTTC
CASSWDRSTYEQYF
>TRBJ2-7|14|TRBD1|.|TRBV5-1
TGCGCCAGCAGCAGGACAGGGGACAACTACGAGCAGTACTTC
CASSRTGDNYEQYF
>TRBJ1-1|16|.|.|TRBV5-4
TGTGCCAGCAGCTTGAGTGTCTCAGGGCCGAACACTGAAGCTTTCTTT
CASSLSVSGPNTEAFF
>TRBJ2-3|12|.|.|TRBV5-4
TGTGCCAGCAGACAGGAAGGAGATACGCAGTATTTT
CASRQEGDTQYF
>TRBJ2-3|11|.|.|TRBV2
TGTGCCAGCAGTGACGCAGATACGCAGTATTTT
CASSDADTQYF
>TRBJ1-2|15|.|.|TRBV4-1
TGCGCCAGCAGCCCCCAGACGGGACTGAACTATGGCTACACCTTC
CASSPQTGLNYGYTF